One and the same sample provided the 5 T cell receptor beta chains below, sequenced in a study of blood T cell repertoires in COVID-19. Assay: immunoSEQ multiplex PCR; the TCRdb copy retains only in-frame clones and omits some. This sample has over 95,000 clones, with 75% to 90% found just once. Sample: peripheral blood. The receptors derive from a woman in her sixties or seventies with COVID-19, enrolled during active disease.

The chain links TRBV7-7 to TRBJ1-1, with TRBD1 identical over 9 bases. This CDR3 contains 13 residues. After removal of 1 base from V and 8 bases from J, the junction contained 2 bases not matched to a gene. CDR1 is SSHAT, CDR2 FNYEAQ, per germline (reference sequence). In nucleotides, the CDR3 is TGTGCCAGCAGCTTAGATGGACAGGGGGAAGCTTTCTTT. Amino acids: CASSLDGQGEAFF.

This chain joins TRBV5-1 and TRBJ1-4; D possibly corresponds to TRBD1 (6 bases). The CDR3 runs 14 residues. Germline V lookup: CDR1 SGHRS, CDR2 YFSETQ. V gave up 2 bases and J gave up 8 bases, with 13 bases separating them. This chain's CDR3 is CASSLQGGEEKLFF. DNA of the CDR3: TGCGCCAGCAGCTTACAGGGAGGGGAGGAAAAACTGTTTTTT. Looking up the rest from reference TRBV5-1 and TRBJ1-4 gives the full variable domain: KAGVTQTPRYLIKTRGQQVTLSCSPISGHRSVSWYQQTPGQGLQFLFEYFSETQRNKGNFPGRFSGRQFSNSRSEMNVSTLELGDSALYLCASSLQGGEEKLFFGSGTQLSVL.

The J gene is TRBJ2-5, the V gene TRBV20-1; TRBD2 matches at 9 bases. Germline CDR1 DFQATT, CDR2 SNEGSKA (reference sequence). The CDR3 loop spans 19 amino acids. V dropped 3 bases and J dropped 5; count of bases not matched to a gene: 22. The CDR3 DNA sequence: TGCAGTGCTAGTCCGATCCCCACCGGGACTAGCAGTATCTTGGAGACCCAGTACTTC. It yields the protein CSASPIPTGTSSILETQYF.

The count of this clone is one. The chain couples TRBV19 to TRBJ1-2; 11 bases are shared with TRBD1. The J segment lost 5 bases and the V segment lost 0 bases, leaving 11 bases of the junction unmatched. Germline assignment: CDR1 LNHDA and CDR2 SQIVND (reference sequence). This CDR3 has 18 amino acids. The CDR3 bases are TGTGCCAGTAGTATAGATTCAACCGGGACAGGGGGATGGTATGGCTACACCTTC. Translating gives CASSIDSTGTGGWYGYTF.

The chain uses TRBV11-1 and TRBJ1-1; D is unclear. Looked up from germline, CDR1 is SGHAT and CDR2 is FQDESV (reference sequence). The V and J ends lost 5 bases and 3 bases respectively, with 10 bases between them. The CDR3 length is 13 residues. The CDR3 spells CASSSARYTEAFF. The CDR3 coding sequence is TGTGCCAGCAGCAGCGCTAGGTACACTGAAGCTTTCTTT.